These 5 T cell receptor beta chains share one sample of origin, sequenced in a study of blood T cells in healthy people across ages. A second PCR of roughly 7 to 11 cycles used a sample-barcoded 5' primer and a J-beta primer mix. TCRdb re-derived calls from the 5' RACE reads in MiXCR, one entry per CDR3 protein. The data show around 1,000,000 distinct CDR3 sequences, with roughly 24% seen just once and approximately 0.71% held by the top ten. The same specimen was also included in a second study, on T cells of mothers and their children.

The sequencing input was blood. Source of these receptors: a girl aged 2-10 years in good health.

This clonotype was counted only a few times. This rearrangement joins TRBV11-3 to TRBJ2-5, with TRBD2 matching over 7 bases. Germline CDR1 reads SGHNT; CDR2 reads YENEEA. Trimming cost V 6 bases and J 2 bases; bases outside gene matches: 6. The CDR3 consists of 14 residues. CDR3 amino acids: CASSTGLSQETQYF. In DNA form, the CDR3 reads TGTGCCAGCAGTACGGGACTATCTCAAGAGACCCAGTACTTC.

This clonotype came up a few times. This chain links TRBV6-5 with TRBJ2-5; TRBD2 matches at 7 bases. TRBJ2-7 matches the DNA end more closely, so the J call is doubtful. This CDR3 contains 14 residues. In germline, CDR1 is MNHEY, CDR2 SVGAGI. CDR3 residues: CASSLGLRNYEQYF. The CDR3 DNA sequence: TGTGCCAGCAGTTTGGGACTACGAAATTACGAGCAGTACTTC.

This clonotype was recorded only once. For the CDR3, the DNA is TGTGCCAGCAGCCGGATGGTGAACAATCAGCCCCAGCATTTT. This gives the protein CASSRMVNNQPQHF. V and J are TRBV12-3 or TRBV12-4 and TRBJ1-5; D ambiguous. Trimming took off 6 bases at V and 3 bases at J, with 12 bases between the two ends. This CDR3 contains 14 residues.

There are a few counts of this clonotype. This chain joins TRBV20-1 and TRBJ2-5; D is undetermined. This CDR3 is built from 13 residues. The V and J ends lost 1 base and 3 bases respectively, with 9 bases between them. Germline-derived CDR1 and CDR2 are DFQATT and SNEGSKA (reference sequence). The CDR3 loop reads CSARVALEETQYF. CDR3 in DNA: TGCAGTGCTAGAGTAGCCCTCGAAGAGACCCAGTACTTC.

The J gene is TRBJ2-7, the V gene TRBV6-2 or TRBV6-3, with D perhaps given as TRBD1 or TRBD2 (6 bases each). Germline V gene lookup returns CDR1 MNHEY and CDR2 SVGEGT. With 6 bases removed from V and 2 bases from J, the gap between germline ends came to 11 bases. The CDR3 is 13 residues long. CDR3 in DNA: TGTGCCAGCAGGCTCGGGGGCCCCTACGAGCAGTACTTC. Residues: CASRLGGPYEQYF.